This T cell receptor beta chain was sequenced in a study of a mutant IDH1 vaccine in newly diagnosed glioma. About the study: Vaccination was launched 4-6 weeks after radiotherapy alone, or with temozolomide cycles.

The germline gives CDR1 MGHRA, CDR2 YSYEKL. V trimming: 0 bases; J trimming: 4 bases; junction bases outside the gene matches: 13. The CDR3 covers 20 residues. Sequencing was performed with immunoSEQ multiplex PCR; in TCRdb, only in-frame clones are kept and a portion is missing. The repertoire holds roughly 56,000 clones, with approximately 75% as singletons. As concerns this clone: What it binds is unknown.

General study points: There were vaccine-induced immune responses in roughly 95% of the patients.

Described time point: week 47, end of study. All doses held 300 ug of mutant IDH1 20-mer peptide, with topical imiquimod. Patients had eight vaccinations, in weeks 1, 3, 5, 7, 11, 15, 19 and 23. Donor diagnoses consisted of new WHO grade 3 or 4 IDH1-mutant, ATRX-lost astrocytomas. This material consisted of PBMCs, taken from a glioma patient whose treatment included an IDH1 peptide vaccine. This receptor was identified in a man between 45 and 60 years old with glioma. The chain is built from TRBV4-1 and TRBJ2-5, with 14 bases fitting TRBD2. CDR3 loop: CASSQEGRTGTSGGRETQYF. CDR3 coding DNA: TGCGCCAGCAGCCAAGAAGGGAGGACCGGGACTAGCGGGGGACGAGAGACCCAGTACTTC.